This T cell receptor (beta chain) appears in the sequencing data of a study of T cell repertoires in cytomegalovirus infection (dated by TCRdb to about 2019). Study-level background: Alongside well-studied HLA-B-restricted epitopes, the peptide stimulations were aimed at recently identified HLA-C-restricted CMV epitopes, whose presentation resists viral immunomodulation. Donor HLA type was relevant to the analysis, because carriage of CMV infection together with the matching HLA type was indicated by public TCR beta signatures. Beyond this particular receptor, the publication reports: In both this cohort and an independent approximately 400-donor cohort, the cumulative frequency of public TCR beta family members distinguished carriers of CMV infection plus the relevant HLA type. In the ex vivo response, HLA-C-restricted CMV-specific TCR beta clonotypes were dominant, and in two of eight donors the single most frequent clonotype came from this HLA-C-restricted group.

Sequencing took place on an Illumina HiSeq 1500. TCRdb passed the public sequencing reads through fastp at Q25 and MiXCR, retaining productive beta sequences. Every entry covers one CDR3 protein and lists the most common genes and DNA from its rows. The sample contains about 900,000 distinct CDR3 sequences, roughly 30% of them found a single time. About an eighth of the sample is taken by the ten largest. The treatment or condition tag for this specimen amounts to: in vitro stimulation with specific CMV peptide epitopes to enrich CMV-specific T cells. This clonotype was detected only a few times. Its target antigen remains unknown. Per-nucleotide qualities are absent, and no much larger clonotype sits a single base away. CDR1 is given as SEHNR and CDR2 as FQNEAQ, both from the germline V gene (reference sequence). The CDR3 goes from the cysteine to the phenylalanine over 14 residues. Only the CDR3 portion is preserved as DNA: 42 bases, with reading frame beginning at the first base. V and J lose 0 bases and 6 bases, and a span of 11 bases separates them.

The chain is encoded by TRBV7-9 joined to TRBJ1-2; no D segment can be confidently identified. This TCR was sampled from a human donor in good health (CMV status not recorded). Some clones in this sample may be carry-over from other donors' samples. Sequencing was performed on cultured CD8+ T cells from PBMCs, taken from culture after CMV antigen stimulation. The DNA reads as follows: TGTGCCAGCAGCTTAGCGATCACAGATGATGGCTACACCTTC. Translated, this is CASSLAITDDGYTF.